This TCR beta chain emerged from a study of cytomegalovirus exposure and HLA in healthy donors. The data were produced by immunoSEQ multiplex PCR, yet TCRdb's version contains in-frame clones alone and is incomplete. There are 100,000 to 150,000 clones in the sample; 88% occur only once, and 1.5% to 2% lies in the top ten. CDR1 is MRHNA, CDR2 SNTAGT, per germline. V lost 4 bases, J lost 2 bases, and 12 bases lay in between. The CDR3 runs to 15 residues. Input material: PBMCs. The chain links TRBV6-4 to TRBJ1-5; D is perhaps TRBD1 (6 bases). The receptor's source is a man aged 18 to 30 in good health and CMV-seronegative. The CDR3: CASSVEGGGNQPQHF. Here the CDR3 DNA reads TGTGCCAGCAGTGTAGAAGGGGGGGGCAATCAGCCCCAGCATTTT.